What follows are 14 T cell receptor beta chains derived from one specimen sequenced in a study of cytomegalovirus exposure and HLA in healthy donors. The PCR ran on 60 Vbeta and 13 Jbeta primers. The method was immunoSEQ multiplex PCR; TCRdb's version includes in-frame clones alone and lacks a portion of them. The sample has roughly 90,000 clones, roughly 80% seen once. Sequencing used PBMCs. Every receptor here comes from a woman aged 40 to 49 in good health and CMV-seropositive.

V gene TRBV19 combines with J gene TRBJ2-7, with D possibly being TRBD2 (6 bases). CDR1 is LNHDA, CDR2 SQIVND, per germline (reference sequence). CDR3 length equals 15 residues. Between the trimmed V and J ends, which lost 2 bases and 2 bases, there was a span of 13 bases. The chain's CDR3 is CASSISTGETYEQYF. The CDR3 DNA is TGTGCCAGTAGTATATCGACGGGGGAAACCTACGAGCAGTACTTC.

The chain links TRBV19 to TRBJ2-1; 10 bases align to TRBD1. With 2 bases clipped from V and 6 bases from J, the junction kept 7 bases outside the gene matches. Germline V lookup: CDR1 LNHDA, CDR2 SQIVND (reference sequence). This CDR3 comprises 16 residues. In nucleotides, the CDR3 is TGTGCCAGTAGTATATGGGGACAGGGGCGGCTCAATGAGCAGTTCTTC. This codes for CASSIWGQGRLNEQFF. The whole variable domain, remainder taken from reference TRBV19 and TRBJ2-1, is DGGITQSPKYLFRKEGQNVTLSCEQNLNHDAMYWYRQDPGQGLRLIYYSQIVNDFQKGDIAEGYSVSREKKESFPLTVTSAQKNPTAFYLCASSIWGQGRLNEQFFGPGTRLTVL.

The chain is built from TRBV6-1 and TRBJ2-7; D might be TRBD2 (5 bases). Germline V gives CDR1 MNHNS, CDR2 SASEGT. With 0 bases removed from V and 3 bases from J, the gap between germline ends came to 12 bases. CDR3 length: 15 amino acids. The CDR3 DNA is TGTGCCAGCAGTGAAGCTGGCGGACTGATCTACGAGCAGTACTTC. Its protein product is CASSEAGGLIYEQYF.

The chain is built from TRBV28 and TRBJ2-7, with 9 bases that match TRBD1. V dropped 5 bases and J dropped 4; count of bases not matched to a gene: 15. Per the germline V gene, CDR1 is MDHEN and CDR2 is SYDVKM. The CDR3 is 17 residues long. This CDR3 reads CASSLRDRVSKGYEQYF. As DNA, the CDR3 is TGTGCCAGCAGTCTTCGGGACAGGGTGTCAAAGGGGTACGAGCAGTACTTC.

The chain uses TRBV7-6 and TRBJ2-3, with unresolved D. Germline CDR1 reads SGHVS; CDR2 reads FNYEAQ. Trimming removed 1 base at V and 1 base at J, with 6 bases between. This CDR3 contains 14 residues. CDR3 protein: CASSLDIGTDTQYF. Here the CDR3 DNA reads TGTGCCAGCAGCTTAGACATCGGCACAGATACGCAGTATTTT.

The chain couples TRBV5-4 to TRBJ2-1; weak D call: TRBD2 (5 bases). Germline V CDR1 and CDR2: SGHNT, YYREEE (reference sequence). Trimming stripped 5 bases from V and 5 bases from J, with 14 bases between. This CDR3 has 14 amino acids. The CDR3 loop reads CASSRTAGDNEQFF. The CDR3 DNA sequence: TGTGCCAGCAGTCGAACTGCCGGGGACAATGAGCAGTTCTTC.

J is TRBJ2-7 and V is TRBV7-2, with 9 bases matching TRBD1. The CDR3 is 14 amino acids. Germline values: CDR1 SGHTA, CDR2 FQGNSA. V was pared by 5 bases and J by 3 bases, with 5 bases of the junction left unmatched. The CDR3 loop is CASSQQGAVYEQYF. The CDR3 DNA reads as TGTGCCAGCAGCCAACAGGGGGCGGTCTACGAGCAGTACTTC.

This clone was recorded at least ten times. CDR3 sequence reads: CASSPSRDSEQFF. The CDR3 coding sequence is TGTGCCAGCTCACCCTCCCGGGACTCCGAGCAGTTCTTC. The chain carries TRBV18 and TRBJ2-1; TRBD2 might be the D (6 bases). Trimming cost V 3 bases and J 10 bases, with 13 bases left between them. Germline V gene data show CDR1 as KGHSH and CDR2 as LQKENI. The CDR3 contains 13 residues.

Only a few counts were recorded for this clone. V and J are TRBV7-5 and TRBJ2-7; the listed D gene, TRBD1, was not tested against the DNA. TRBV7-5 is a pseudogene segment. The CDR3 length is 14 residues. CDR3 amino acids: CARSPGQGAYEQYF. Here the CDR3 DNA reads TGTGCCAGAAGCCCCGGACAGGGGGCCTACGAGCAGTACTTC.

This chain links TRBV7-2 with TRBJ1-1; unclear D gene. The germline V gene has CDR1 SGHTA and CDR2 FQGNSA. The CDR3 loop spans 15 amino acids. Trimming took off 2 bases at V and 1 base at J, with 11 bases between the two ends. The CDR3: CASSLPRFPNTEAFF. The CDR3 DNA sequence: TGTGCCAGCAGCTTACCCAGGTTCCCGAACACTGAAGCTTTCTTT.

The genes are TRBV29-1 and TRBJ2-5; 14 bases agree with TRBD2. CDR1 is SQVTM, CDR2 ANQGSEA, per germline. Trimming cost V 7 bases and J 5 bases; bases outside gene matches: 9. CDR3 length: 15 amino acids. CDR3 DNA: TGCAGCGCCGGGACTAGCGGGAGTAATCACGAGACCCAGTACTTC. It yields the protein CSAGTSGSNHETQYF. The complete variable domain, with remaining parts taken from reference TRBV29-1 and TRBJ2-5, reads SAVISQKPSRDICQRGTSLTIQCQVDSQVTMMFWYRQQPGQSLTLIATANQGSEATYESGFVIDKFPISRPNLTFSTLTVSNMSPEDSSIYLCSAGTSGSNHETQYFGPGTRLLVL.

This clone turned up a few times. CDR3 region: CASSLKVRVAGTTGELFF. For the CDR3, the DNA is TGTGCCAGCAGCTTAAAGGTTCGGGTAGCGGGAACTACCGGGGAGCTGTTTTTT. This sequence joins TRBV7-9 and TRBJ2-2; 8 nucleotides align to TRBD2. The CDR3 is 18 amino acids. Germline V CDR1 and CDR2: SEHNR, FQNEAQ (reference sequence). After removal of 2 bases from V and 5 bases from J, the junction contained 13 bases not matched to a gene.

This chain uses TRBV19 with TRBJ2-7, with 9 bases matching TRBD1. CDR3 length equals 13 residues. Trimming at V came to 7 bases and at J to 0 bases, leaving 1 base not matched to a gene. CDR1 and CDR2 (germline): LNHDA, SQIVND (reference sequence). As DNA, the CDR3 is TGTGCCAGTAAGACAGGGGGCTCCTACGAGCAGTACTTC. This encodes CASKTGGSYEQYF.

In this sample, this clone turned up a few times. This chain's CDR3 is CASSLVAGGATGELFF. DNA of the CDR3: TGTGCCAGCAGCTTAGTCGCGGGAGGGGCCACCGGGGAGCTGTTTTTT. The chain combines TRBV7-3 with TRBJ2-2; 9 positions agree with TRBD2. The germline CDR1 and CDR2 sequences are SGHTA and FQGTGA. The CDR3 contains 16 residues. The junction had 5 bases not matched to a gene; V was cut back by 2 bases and J by 4 bases.